This entry describes one T cell receptor (beta chain). V lost 6 bases to trimming and J lost 0 bases; unmatched junction nucleotides: 3. This CDR3 spans 14 amino acids. Germline CDR1 is SGHRS and CDR2 is YFSETQ. TCRdb's copy holds only in-frame clones and misses some; the assay was immunoSEQ multiplex PCR. The data show more than 2,000,000 clones, just over 90% seen once. This sample stems from a study of shared clonotypes between healthy human individuals. The sequenced material came from naive CD4+ T cells sorted from blood. Described subset: CD45RA+ positively selected. This chain uses TRBV5-1 with TRBJ2-3; 8 bases map to TRBD2. The TCR comes from a man aged 18-30 years in good health. CDR3 protein: CASNSGESTDTQYF. For the CDR3, the DNA is TGCGCCAGCAATAGCGGGGAGAGCACAGATACGCAGTATTTT.